Listed below are T cell receptor beta chains from one sample, sequenced in a study of radiation and T cells in renal cell carcinoma. Sequenced by immunoSEQ multiplex PCR; TCRdb stores in-frame clones only, minus some. The table records around 100,000 clones, about 79% of them present only once. This specimen consisted of blood, obtained from a patient whose treatment included radiotherapy and nephrectomy. These TCRs come from a man between 60 and 70 years old with renal cell carcinoma. Each CDR3 is given with its conserved first and last residue. Fields, in order: CDR3 protein, CDR3 DNA, D gene, clone size, V gene, J gene. D genes are given only for firm matches. Some rows have no size entry. The others give once, few or many, or a class for an expanded clone.

cdr3_aa: CASSLQYRDRGHEQYF; cdr3_nt: TGTGCCAGCAGCCTGCAATACCGGGACAGGGGACACGAGCAGTACTTC; d_call: TRBD1; clone_size: -; v_call: TRBV5-6; j_call: TRBJ2-7
cdr3_aa: CASTGDGTGLNYGYTF; cdr3_nt: TGCGCCAGTACAGGGGACGGGACAGGACTTAACTATGGCTACACCTTC; d_call: TRBD1; clone_size: -; v_call: TRBV10-2; j_call: TRBJ1-2
cdr3_aa: CASSLGQQYGYTF; cdr3_nt: TGTGCCAGCAGCTTGGGACAGCAGTATGGCTACACCTTC; d_call: -; clone_size: -; v_call: TRBV5-4; j_call: TRBJ1-2
cdr3_aa: CARGTGKNSGANVLTF; cdr3_nt: TGTGCCAGGGGGACAGGGAAGAACTCTGGGGCCAACGTCCTGACTTTC; d_call: -; clone_size: -; v_call: TRBV21-1; j_call: TRBJ2-6
cdr3_aa: CASSFAGTANQETQYF; cdr3_nt: TGTGCCAGCAGTTTCGCCGGGACAGCTAACCAAGAGACCCAGTACTTC; d_call: TRBD1; clone_size: -; v_call: TRBV28; j_call: TRBJ2-5
cdr3_aa: CASSLYDRNTEAFF; cdr3_nt: TGTGCCAGCAGCTTATACGACAGGAACACTGAAGCTTTCTTT; d_call: -; clone_size: once; v_call: TRBV11-2; j_call: TRBJ1-1
cdr3_aa: CASSSPGSGNTIYF; cdr3_nt: TGCGCCAGCAGCTCACCGGGGTCTGGAAACACCATATATTTT; d_call: -; clone_size: once; v_call: TRBV5-1; j_call: TRBJ1-3
cdr3_aa: CASSPGTATYNEQFF; cdr3_nt: TGTGCCAGCAGCCCCGGGACAGCTACCTACAATGAGCAGTTCTTC; d_call: TRBD1; clone_size: -; v_call: TRBV7-6; j_call: TRBJ2-1
cdr3_aa: CASSIPGPEDSEAGNTIYF; cdr3_nt: TGTGCCAGCAGTATACCGGGACCGGAAGACTCGGAAGCTGGAAACACCATATATTTT; d_call: -; clone_size: -; v_call: TRBV27; j_call: TRBJ1-3
cdr3_aa: CASSLSPGMGDYGYTF; cdr3_nt: TGTGCCAGCAGTTTATCCCCAGGGATGGGTGACTATGGCTACACCTTC; d_call: -; clone_size: -; v_call: TRBV27; j_call: TRBJ1-2
cdr3_aa: CASGFGGAGSTEAFF; cdr3_nt: TGTGCTAGTGGTTTCGGAGGGGCGGGGAGCACTGAAGCTTTCTTT; d_call: -; clone_size: -; v_call: TRBV12-5; j_call: TRBJ1-1
cdr3_aa: CASSFIGGNEQYF; cdr3_nt: TGCGCCAGCAGCTTCATAGGAGGGAACGAGCAGTACTTC; d_call: -; clone_size: -; v_call: TRBV5-1; j_call: TRBJ2-7
cdr3_aa: CASSLRSDTQYF; cdr3_nt: TGCGCCAGCAGCTTGCGGTCAGATACGCAGTATTTT; d_call: -; clone_size: once; v_call: TRBV5-1; j_call: TRBJ2-3
cdr3_aa: CSAGQGFYNEQFF; cdr3_nt: TGCAGCGCGGGACAGGGTTTCTACAATGAGCAGTTCTTC; d_call: TRBD1; clone_size: -; v_call: TRBV29-1; j_call: TRBJ2-1
cdr3_aa: CASSEVPIGAGGAETQYF; cdr3_nt: TGTGCCAGCAGTGAAGTCCCCATTGGGGCAGGGGGGGCGGAGACCCAGTACTTC; d_call: -; clone_size: -; v_call: TRBV2; j_call: TRBJ2-5
cdr3_aa: CASSQVLSGTVNTGELFF; cdr3_nt: TGCGCCAGCAGCCAAGTATTATCCGGGACGGTGAACACCGGGGAGCTGTTTTTT; d_call: -; clone_size: -; v_call: TRBV4-3; j_call: TRBJ2-2
cdr3_aa: CASSGAARVADTQYF; cdr3_nt: TGTGCCAGCAGCGGGGCGGCTAGAGTCGCAGATACGCAGTATTTT; d_call: -; clone_size: -; v_call: TRBV6-1; j_call: TRBJ2-3
cdr3_aa: CASSQIVIPSGANVLTF; cdr3_nt: TGCGCCAGCAGCCAAATCGTCATCCCCTCTGGGGCCAACGTCCTGACTTTC; d_call: -; clone_size: -; v_call: TRBV4-1; j_call: TRBJ2-6
cdr3_aa: CASRLRNSPLHF; cdr3_nt: TGTGCCAGCAGGCTCAGGAATTCACCCCTCCACTTT; d_call: -; clone_size: -; v_call: TRBV28; j_call: TRBJ1-6
cdr3_aa: CASSPPRSGSRYEQFF; cdr3_nt: TGTGCCAGCAGTCCCCCCCGTAGCGGGAGTCGATATGAGCAGTTCTTC; d_call: TRBD2; clone_size: -; v_call: TRBV27; j_call: TRBJ2-1
cdr3_aa: CASSVGHSTDTQYF; cdr3_nt: TGTGCCAGCAGCGTAGGCCATAGCACAGATACGCAGTATTTT; d_call: -; clone_size: -; v_call: TRBV9; j_call: TRBJ2-3
cdr3_aa: CASSLGAGSGNTIYF; cdr3_nt: TGCGCCAGCAGCTTGGGAGCAGGCTCTGGAAACACCATATATTTT; d_call: -; clone_size: -; v_call: TRBV5-1; j_call: TRBJ1-3
cdr3_aa: CASSLDGRAGDEQFF; cdr3_nt: TGTGCCAGCAGCTTAGACGGGAGGGCCGGGGATGAGCAGTTCTTC; d_call: TRBD2; clone_size: few; v_call: TRBV11-3; j_call: TRBJ2-1
cdr3_aa: CASSLELREGEQYF; cdr3_nt: TGTGCCAGCAGCTTAGAGCTGCGGGAGGGGGAGCAGTACTTC; d_call: TRBD2; clone_size: many; v_call: TRBV11-2; j_call: TRBJ2-7
cdr3_aa: CASKAGTGVETQYF; cdr3_nt: TGTGCCAGCAAAGCCGGGACAGGGGTGGAGACCCAGTACTTC; d_call: TRBD1; clone_size: -; v_call: TRBV6-1; j_call: TRBJ2-5
cdr3_aa: CASSYSGVAGAYEQYF; cdr3_nt: TGTGCCAGCAGTTACTCAGGGGTAGCGGGAGCCTACGAGCAGTACTTC; d_call: TRBD2; clone_size: -; v_call: TRBV6-5; j_call: TRBJ2-7
cdr3_aa: CASSIKHYNEQFF; cdr3_nt: TGTGCCAGTAGTATAAAGCATTACAATGAGCAGTTCTTC; d_call: -; clone_size: few; v_call: TRBV19; j_call: TRBJ2-1
cdr3_aa: CASSDPRLAAQETQYF; cdr3_nt: TGTGCCAGTAGTGACCCTCGGCTAGCGGCACAAGAGACCCAGTACTTC; d_call: TRBD2; clone_size: -; v_call: TRBV19; j_call: TRBJ2-5
cdr3_aa: CASSFSGTLERGTDTQYF; cdr3_nt: TGTGCCAGCAGCTTTTCCGGGACTTTGGAGAGAGGCACAGATACGCAGTATTTT; d_call: -; clone_size: -; v_call: TRBV7-6; j_call: TRBJ2-3
cdr3_aa: CASSRPGQTNEQFF; cdr3_nt: TGTGCCAGCAGCCGACCGGGACAGACCAATGAGCAGTTCTTC; d_call: TRBD1; clone_size: -; v_call: TRBV4-2; j_call: TRBJ2-1
cdr3_aa: CSVEDRFSGRAPETQYF; cdr3_nt: TGCAGCGTTGAAGATCGCTTTAGCGGGAGGGCCCCAGAGACCCAGTACTTC; d_call: TRBD2; clone_size: -; v_call: TRBV29-1; j_call: TRBJ2-5
cdr3_aa: CAWSRRGYEQYF; cdr3_nt: TGTGCCTGGAGCCGGCGGGGTTACGAGCAGTACTTC; d_call: -; clone_size: once; v_call: TRBV30; j_call: TRBJ2-7
cdr3_aa: CASSHNRAEDTQYF; cdr3_nt: TGTGCCAGCAGCCATAACAGGGCGGAAGATACGCAGTATTTT; d_call: -; clone_size: -; v_call: TRBV7-9; j_call: TRBJ2-3
cdr3_aa: CASSGQGFYGYTF; cdr3_nt: TGTGCCAGCAGTGGACAGGGTTTCTATGGCTACACCTTC; d_call: TRBD1; clone_size: -; v_call: TRBV28; j_call: TRBJ1-2
cdr3_aa: CASSPGQGPSGANVLTF; cdr3_nt: TGCGCCAGCAGCCCCGGACAGGGACCCTCTGGGGCCAACGTCCTGACTTTC; d_call: TRBD1; clone_size: -; v_call: TRBV5-1; j_call: TRBJ2-6
cdr3_aa: CASSLFGGETQYF; cdr3_nt: TGTGCCAGCAGTTTATTTGGCGGGGAGACCCAGTACTTC; d_call: -; clone_size: -; v_call: TRBV27; j_call: TRBJ2-5
cdr3_aa: CASSYELTGAYEQYF; cdr3_nt: TGTGCCAGCAGTTACGAGCTGACGGGGGCCTACGAGCAGTACTTC; d_call: -; clone_size: -; v_call: TRBV6-5; j_call: TRBJ2-7
cdr3_aa: CASSSRGGRNQPQHF; cdr3_nt: TGTGCCAGCAGCAGCCGAGGGGGGCGTAATCAGCCCCAGCATTTT; d_call: -; clone_size: -; v_call: TRBV7-2; j_call: TRBJ1-5
cdr3_aa: CASSSDGQETQYF; cdr3_nt: TGCGCCAGCAGCTCAGACGGCCAAGAGACCCAGTACTTC; d_call: -; clone_size: -; v_call: TRBV5-1; j_call: TRBJ2-5
cdr3_aa: CASRRGRLTGELFF; cdr3_nt: TGTGCCAGCCGTAGGGGCCGCCTAACCGGGGAGCTGTTTTTT; d_call: -; clone_size: few; v_call: TRBV6-5; j_call: TRBJ2-2
cdr3_aa: CASSWTSGQAGFF; cdr3_nt: TGTGCCAGCAGCTGGACTAGCGGGCAGGCGGGGTTCTTC; d_call: TRBD2; clone_size: -; v_call: TRBV5-4; j_call: TRBJ2-1
cdr3_aa: CASSEGRFKETQYF; cdr3_nt: TGTGCCAGCAGCGAGGGTAGGTTTAAGGAGACCCAGTACTTC; d_call: -; clone_size: -; v_call: TRBV9; j_call: TRBJ2-5
cdr3_aa: CASSLGRRLGEKLFF; cdr3_nt: TGTGCCAGCAGCCTGGGACGCCGGTTAGGAGAAAAACTGTTTTTT; d_call: -; clone_size: -; v_call: TRBV28; j_call: TRBJ1-4